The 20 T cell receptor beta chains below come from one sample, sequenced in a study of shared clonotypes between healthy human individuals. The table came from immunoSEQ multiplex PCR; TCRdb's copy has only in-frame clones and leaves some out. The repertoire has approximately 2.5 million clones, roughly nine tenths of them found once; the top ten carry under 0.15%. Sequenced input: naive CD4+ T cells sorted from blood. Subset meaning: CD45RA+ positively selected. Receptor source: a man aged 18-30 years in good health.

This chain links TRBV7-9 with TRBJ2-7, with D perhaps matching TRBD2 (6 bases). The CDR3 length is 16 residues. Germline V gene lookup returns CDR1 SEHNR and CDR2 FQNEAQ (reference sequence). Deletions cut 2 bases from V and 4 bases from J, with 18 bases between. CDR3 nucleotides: TGTGCCAGCAGCTTATCGGCGGGACGCCATTCTTACGAGCAGTACTTC. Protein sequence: CASSLSAGRHSYEQYF.

CDR3 loop: CASSLDGAPYNEQFF. For the CDR3, the DNA is TGCGCCAGCAGCTTGGACGGGGCCCCCTACAATGAGCAGTTCTTC. The chain uses TRBV5-1 and TRBJ2-1, with D perhaps matching TRBD1 or TRBD2 (5 bases each). The CDR3 length is 15 residues. The V end was cut by 0 bases, the J end by 2 bases, with 9 bases between. Per the germline V gene, CDR1 is SGHRS and CDR2 is YFSETQ.

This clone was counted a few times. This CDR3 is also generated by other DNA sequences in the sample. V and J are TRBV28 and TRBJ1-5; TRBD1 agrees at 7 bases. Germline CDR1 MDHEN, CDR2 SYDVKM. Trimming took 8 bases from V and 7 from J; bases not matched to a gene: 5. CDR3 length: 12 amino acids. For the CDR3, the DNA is TGTGCCAGCTTATCAGGGGGACAGCCCCAGCATTTT. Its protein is CASLSGGQPQHF. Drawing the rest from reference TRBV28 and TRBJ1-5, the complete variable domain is DVKVTQSSRYLVKRTGEKVFLECVQDMDHENMFWYRQDPGLGLRLIYFSYDVKMKEKGDIPEGYSVSREKKERFSLILESASTNQTSMYLCASLSGGQPQHFGDGTRLSIL.

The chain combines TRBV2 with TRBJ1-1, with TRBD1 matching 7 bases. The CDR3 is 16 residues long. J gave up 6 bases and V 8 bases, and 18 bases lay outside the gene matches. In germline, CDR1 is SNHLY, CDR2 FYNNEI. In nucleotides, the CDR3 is TGTGCCAGCGAAGGACAGGTCCCGGAAGGGGGGGCTGAAGCTTTCTTT. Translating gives CASEGQVPEGGAEAFF.

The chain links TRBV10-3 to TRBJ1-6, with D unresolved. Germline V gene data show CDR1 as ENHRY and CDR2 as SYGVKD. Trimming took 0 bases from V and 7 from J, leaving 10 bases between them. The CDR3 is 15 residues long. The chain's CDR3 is CAISESPAGNSPLHF. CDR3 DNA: TGTGCCATCAGTGAGTCGCCCGCCGGGAATTCACCCCTCCACTTT.

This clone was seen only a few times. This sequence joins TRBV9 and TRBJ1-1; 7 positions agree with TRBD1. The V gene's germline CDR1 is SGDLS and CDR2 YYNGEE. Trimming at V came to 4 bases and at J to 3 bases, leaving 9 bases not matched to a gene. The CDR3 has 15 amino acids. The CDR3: CASSQGGVGDTEAFF. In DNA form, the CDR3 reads TGTGCCAGCAGCCAAGGGGGCGTCGGGGACACTGAAGCTTTCTTT.

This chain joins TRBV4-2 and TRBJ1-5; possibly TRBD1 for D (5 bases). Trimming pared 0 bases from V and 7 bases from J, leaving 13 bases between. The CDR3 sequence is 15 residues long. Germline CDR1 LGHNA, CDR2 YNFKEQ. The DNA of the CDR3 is TGTGCCAGCAGCCAAGATGGGACTGGGGTACAGCCCCAGCATTTT. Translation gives CASSQDGTGVQPQHF.

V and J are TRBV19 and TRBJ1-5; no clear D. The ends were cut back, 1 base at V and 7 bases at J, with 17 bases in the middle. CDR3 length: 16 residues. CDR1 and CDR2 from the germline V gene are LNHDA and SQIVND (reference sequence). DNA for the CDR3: TGTGCCAGTAGTATAGCTCCCGGTATCGTAGAACAGCCCCAGCATTTT. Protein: CASSIAPGIVEQPQHF. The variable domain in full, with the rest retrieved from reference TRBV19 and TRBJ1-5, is DGGITQSPKYLFRKEGQNVTLSCEQNLNHDAMYWYRQDPGQGLRLIYYSQIVNDFQKGDIAEGYSVSREKKESFPLTVTSAQKNPTAFYLCASSIAPGIVEQPQHFGDGTRLSIL.

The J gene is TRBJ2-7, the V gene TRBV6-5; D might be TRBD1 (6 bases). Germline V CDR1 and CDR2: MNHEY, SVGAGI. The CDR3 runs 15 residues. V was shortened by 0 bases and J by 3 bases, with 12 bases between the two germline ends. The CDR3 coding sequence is TGTGCCAGCAGTTACTCCTCAGGGGCCCTCTACGAGCAGTACTTC. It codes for CASSYSSGALYEQYF.

DNA of the CDR3: TGTGCCAGCAGCGCCCTGGGGCGGGAGGATGGGGCCAACGTCCTGACTTTC. Translating gives CASSALGREDGANVLTF. This chain links TRBV5-4 with TRBJ2-6, with 8 bases identical to TRBD2. The junction had 9 bases not matched to a gene; V was cut back by 4 bases and J by 3 bases. This CDR3 region has 17 residues. Germline values: CDR1 SGHNT, CDR2 YYREEE (reference sequence).

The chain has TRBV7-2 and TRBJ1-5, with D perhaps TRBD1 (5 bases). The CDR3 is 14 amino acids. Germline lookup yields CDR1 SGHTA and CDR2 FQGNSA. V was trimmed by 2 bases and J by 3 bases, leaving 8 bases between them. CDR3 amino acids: CASSLQGPNQPQHF. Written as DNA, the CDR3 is TGTGCCAGCAGCTTACAGGGCCCCAATCAGCCCCAGCATTTT.

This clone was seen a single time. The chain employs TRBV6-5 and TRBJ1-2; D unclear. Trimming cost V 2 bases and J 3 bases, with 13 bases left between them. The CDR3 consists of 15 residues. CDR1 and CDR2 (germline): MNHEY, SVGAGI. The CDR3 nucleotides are TGTGCCAGCAGTTACGGCCCGGAACCAGACTATGGCTACACCTTC. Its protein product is CASSYGPEPDYGYTF.

CDR3 sequence reads: CAWREGVNTEAFF. For the CDR3, the DNA is TGTGCCTGGAGGGAGGGAGTGAACACTGAAGCTTTCTTT. The rearrangement joins TRBV30 to TRBJ1-1; no clear D gene. The CDR3 spans 13 residues. The germline V gene has CDR1 GTSNPN and CDR2 SVGIG (reference sequence). V lost 3 bases and J lost 0, with 8 bases in between.

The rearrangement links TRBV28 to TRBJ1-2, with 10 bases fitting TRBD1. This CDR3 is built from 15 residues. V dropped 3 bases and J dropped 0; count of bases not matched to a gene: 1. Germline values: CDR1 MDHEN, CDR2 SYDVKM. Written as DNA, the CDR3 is TGTGCCAGCAGTTTGACAGGGGGCGCTAACTATGGCTACACCTTC. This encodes CASSLTGGANYGYTF.

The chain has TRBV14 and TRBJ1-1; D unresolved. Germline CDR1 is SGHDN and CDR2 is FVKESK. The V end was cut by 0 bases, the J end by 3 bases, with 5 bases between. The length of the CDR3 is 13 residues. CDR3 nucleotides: TGTGCCAGCAGCCAAGATCTATACACTGAAGCTTTCTTT. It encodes CASSQDLYTEAFF. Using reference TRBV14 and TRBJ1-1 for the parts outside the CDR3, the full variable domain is EAGVTQFPSHSVIEKGQTVTLRCDPISGHDNLYWYRRVMGKEIKFLLHFVKESKQDESGMPNNRFLAERTGGTYSTLKVQPAELEDSGVYFCASSQDLYTEAFFGQGTRLTVV.

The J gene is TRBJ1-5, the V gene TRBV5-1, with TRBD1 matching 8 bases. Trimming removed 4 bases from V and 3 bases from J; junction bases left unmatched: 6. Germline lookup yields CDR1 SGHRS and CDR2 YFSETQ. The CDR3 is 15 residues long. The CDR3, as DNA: TGCGCCAGCAGCCCGGGACAGGCGGACAATCAGCCCCAGCATTTT. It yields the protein CASSPGQADNQPQHF.

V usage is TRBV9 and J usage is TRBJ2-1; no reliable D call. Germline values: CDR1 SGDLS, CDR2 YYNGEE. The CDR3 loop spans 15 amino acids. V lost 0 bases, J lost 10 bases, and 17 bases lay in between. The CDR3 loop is CASSVGKGSSREQFF. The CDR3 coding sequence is TGTGCCAGCAGCGTAGGAAAAGGTTCCTCGCGCGAGCAGTTCTTC.

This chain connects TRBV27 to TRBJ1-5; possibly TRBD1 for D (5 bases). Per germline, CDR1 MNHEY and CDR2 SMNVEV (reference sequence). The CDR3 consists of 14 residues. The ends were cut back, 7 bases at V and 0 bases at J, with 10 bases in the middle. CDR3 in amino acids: CASMPGNSNQPQHF. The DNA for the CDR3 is TGTGCCAGCATGCCAGGGAATAGCAATCAGCCCCAGCATTTT.

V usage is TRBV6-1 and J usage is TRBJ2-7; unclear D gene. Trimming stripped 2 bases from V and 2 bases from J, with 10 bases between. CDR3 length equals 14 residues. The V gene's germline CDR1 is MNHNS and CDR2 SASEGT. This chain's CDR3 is CASSERPMTYEQYF. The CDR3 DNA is TGTGCCAGCAGTGAAAGACCTATGACCTACGAGCAGTACTTC.

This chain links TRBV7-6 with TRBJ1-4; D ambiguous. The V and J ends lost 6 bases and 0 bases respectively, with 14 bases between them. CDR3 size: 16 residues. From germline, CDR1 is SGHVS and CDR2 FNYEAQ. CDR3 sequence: CASSPRTSATNEKLFF. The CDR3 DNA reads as TGTGCCAGCAGTCCTAGGACGTCCGCAACTAATGAAAAACTGTTTTTT.